This T cell receptor beta chain comes out of a study of CD8 T cells in ankylosing spondylitis (dated by TCRdb to 2016 to 2017). Describing the broader study: The study set out to find disease-linked TCR variants by profiling T cell receptor beta repertoires in ankylosing spondylitis patients and healthy donors. The whole study cohort included 85 to 120 healthy donors and 20 to 30 ankylosing spondylitis patients. Peripheral blood samples were taken, and synovial fluid was additionally collected from ankylosing spondylitis patients. Broader findings and caveats from the paper: The disease-linked clones showed a CD8+ phenotype and occurred at relatively low frequencies in peripheral blood. Some of the motif variants had been reported before in the synovial fluid and blood of reactive arthritis patients, a finding that suggests common disease-initiation mechanisms. Blood from ankylosing spondylitis patients appeared to be characterized by a TCR beta motif composed of 7 to 9 highly homologous amino acid variants. Significant enrichment of the disease-linked clones was reported in matched synovial fluid samples from ankylosing spondylitis patients.

The CDR3 contains 15 residues, cysteine and phenylalanine counted. Solely the CDR3 DNA is kept, with 45 bases framed from the first base. The germline ends are 13 bases apart after V is trimmed by 0 bases and J by 1 base. CDR1 DFQATT and CDR2 SNEGSKA are derived from the germline V gene (reference sequence). The instrument was an Illumina HiSeq 2500. Quantitative 5'-RACE with molecular barcodes was the method used to prepare the TCR beta libraries. Per the authors' processing: To identify disease-linked TCR variants, a new computational method was used, one built on a probabilistic model of VDJ rearrangement. In-frame beta chains were kept once TCRdb had trimmed the public reads at Q25 with fastp and called clones with MiXCR. Merged by CDR3 protein, the rows form single entries marked with the most common genes and DNA. These V and J calls rely on TCRdb rather than the paper's analysis. This sample lists over 600,000 distinct CDR3 sequences; 19% were detected once. The top ten clonotypes cover over 15% of the sample.

In this sample, this clonotype turned up a few times. The specificity of this receptor is unknown. No per-base quality is available; no much larger clone lies one base away. This TCR was recovered from a male donor with ankylosing spondylitis. Sequenced: blood, either unsorted or a sorted T cell fraction (not recorded which). In this chain, TRBV20-1 is recombined with TRBJ2-7, and TRBD2 may be the D gene, going by 6 matching bases. The nucleotides read TGCAGTGCTAGAGAGGGGCGGGACCCTTCCTACGAGCAGTACTTC. It translates to CSAREGRDPSYEQYF.